The following is a TCR beta chain sequence with its context. The sample is drawn from a study of blood T cell repertoires in COVID-19. Study information: The United States, Italy and Spain supplied acute and convalescent COVID-19 samples.

Original data processing: Estimation of nucleated cell counts relied on the amplification of reference gene primers. Assay used: immunoSEQ multiplex PCR; TCRdb lists only in-frame clones, some missing. The V and J calls and clone size are taken from that table; D and trimming were inferred from the DNA. The sample lists 25,000 to 35,000 clones; 80% to 90% were seen once. V lost 3 bases and J lost 4; bases outside the gene matches: 3. CDR1 is DFQATT, CDR2 SNEGSKA, per germline (reference sequence). The CDR3 length is 13 residues. This TCR came from a man aged 80 or over with acute or convalescent COVID-19. The chain carries TRBV20-1 and TRBJ2-7, with 10 bases that match TRBD1. Sequencing used peripheral blood. CDR3 DNA sequence: TGCAGTGCTAGTGGACAGGGGGGTTACGAGCAGTACTTC. Residues: CSASGQGGYEQYF.